In its sample, the clone carrying this T cell receptor beta chain was seen a few times. Its antigen is still unknown. cDNA libraries for TCR alpha and TCR beta, carrying sample barcodes and UMIs, came from 5'RACE with constant-segment primers. Each CDR3 protein gets one entry after TCRdb re-called the 5' RACE reads with MiXCR. Found here are hundreds of thousands of distinct CDR3 sequences, around 17% of them singletons; the top ten hold 12%. The CDR3 is 15 residues long. Trimming cost V 4 bases and J 3 bases; bases outside gene matches: 10. Germline CDR1 and CDR2: SGHRS and YFSETQ. This sample is part of a study of T-cell memory formation after mild COVID-19. Study in general: TCR clusters mostly belonged to single donors. Study results and limitations: Whether day 37 second-wave clones are SARS-CoV-2-specific was not confirmed.

The chain is built from TRBV5-1 and TRBJ2-7; 7 bases align to TRBD2. Sequences were obtained from PBMCs or a T cell subset sorted from them (not recorded which). The receptor comes from an adult woman who had mild COVID-19 (a few samples of this study predate the infection). Cell type and time point are not known. CDR3 sequence: CASSPQAGEYYEQYF. CDR3 in DNA: TGCGCCAGCAGCCCCCAGGCGGGAGAATACTACGAGCAGTACTTC.